This T cell receptor beta chain was retrieved from a study of human T cells and chemical hapten exposure. On the study more broadly: Patients additionally received therapeutic doses of diphenylcyclopropenone on the scalp once a week, and this continued throughout the roughly 22-week study.

The V end lost 2 bases, the J end lost 3 bases, and 8 bases lay between the germline ends. Germline values: CDR1 SGHKS, CDR2 YYEKEE (reference sequence). This CDR3 has 13 amino acids. TCRdb re-called the RACE reads through MiXCR, storing one row per CDR3 protein. The sample consists of tens of thousands of distinct CDR3 sequences, 5.8% of them appearing once. Documented time point: patch test 3, about 24 weeks after DPC sensitization. Treatment defined: therapeutic diphenylcyclopropenone sensitization with weekly scalp DPC. Every donor had alopecia and was 18 to 70 years old; all were suitable for DPC. RNA extraction used unfractionated whole blood as the source of total RNA. This clonotype was seen at least ten times.

Sample: whole blood, taken in connection with sensitization to the hapten diphenylcyclopropenone (DPC). The receptor was isolated from a man younger than 40 with alopecia areata. Some clones in this sample may be carry-over from other donors' samples. This chain uses TRBV5-5 with TRBJ1-1, with D hard to call. The CDR3 DNA reads TGTGCCAGCAGCTTTTCCCTGGACACTGAAGCTTTCTTT. Translated: CASSFSLDTEAFF. Together with reference TRBV5-5 and TRBJ1-1, the CDR3 gives the full variable domain: DAGVTQSPTHLIKTRGQQVTLRCSPISGHKSVSWYQQVLGQGPQFIFQYYEKEERGRGNFPDRFSARQFPNYSSELNVNALLLGDSALYLCASSFSLDTEAFFGQGTRLTVV.